Following are 10 T cell receptor beta chains from one sample sequenced in a study of CD8 T cells in Susac syndrome. Random-hexamer reverse transcription was applied to roughly 0.5 to 1 ug RNA. TCRdb reprocessed the immunoSEQ multiplex PCR reads via MiXCR and lists one record per CDR3 protein. This table holds approximately 110,000 distinct CDR3 sequences, around 94% found once. The sequencing sample was made of CD4+ T cells from PBMCs. Source of these receptors: a human donor in good health.

V and J are TRBV7-9 and TRBJ2-7, with 10 positions matching TRBD1. The germline V gene encodes CDR1 SEHNR and CDR2 FQNEAQ (reference sequence). The CDR3 totals 14 residues. V lost 4 bases to trimming and J lost 2 bases; unmatched junction nucleotides: 2. CDR3 sequence reads: CASSSTGGPYEQYF. The CDR3 DNA follows: TGTGCCAGCAGCTCGACAGGGGGCCCCTACGAGCAGTACTTC.

This chain links TRBV29-1 with TRBJ1-3; D is ambiguous. V lost 0 bases and J 4 bases, leaving 10 bases between the germline ends. Germline V gene sequence: CDR1 SQVTM, CDR2 ANQGSEA. This CDR3 comprises 14 residues. CDR3 nucleotides: TGCAGCGTTGAAGATCGAGGGTCCGGAAACACCATATATTTT. It is translated as CSVEDRGSGNTIYF.

The rearrangement joins TRBV25-1 to TRBJ2-7; no reliable D call. The V and J ends lost 1 base and 6 bases respectively, with 19 bases between them. CDR3 size: 16 residues. In germline, CDR1 is MGHDK, CDR2 SYGVNS. CDR3 coding DNA: TGTGCCAGCAGTGAATCAGTCGGAGAACCCATAGGCGAGCAGTACTTC. Residues: CASSESVGEPIGEQYF.

This chain links TRBV5-4 with TRBJ1-2, with 9 bases fitting TRBD1. The germline CDR1 and CDR2 sequences are SGHNT and YYREEE (reference sequence). The CDR3 is 15 residues long. The ends lost 3 bases at V and 2 bases at J; junction bases unmatched: 5. The chain's CDR3 is CASSSDRGFNYGYTF. The DNA for the CDR3 is TGTGCCAGCAGCTCTGACAGGGGGTTCAACTATGGCTACACCTTC.

This chain links TRBV20-1 with TRBJ1-2; D uncertain. V lost 2 bases and J 7 bases, leaving 17 bases between the germline ends. There are 14 residues in the CDR3. CDR1 DFQATT and CDR2 SNEGSKA come from the germline V gene (reference sequence). The CDR3 loop is CSARNGVLVSGYTF. CDR3 DNA sequence: TGCAGTGCTAGAAACGGAGTTCTCGTTTCTGGCTACACCTTC.

The rearrangement links TRBV29-1 to TRBJ2-3; 8 nucleotides align to TRBD1. The CDR3 is made up of 17 amino acids. With 3 bases clipped from V and 6 bases from J, the junction kept 17 bases outside the gene matches. The V gene's germline CDR1 is SQVTM and CDR2 ANQGSEA. CDR3 loop: CSVDQIGAGGGTDTQYF. CDR3 sequence (DNA): TGCAGCGTTGACCAGATAGGGGCAGGGGGCGGAACGGATACGCAGTATTTT.

This sequence joins TRBV15 and TRBJ1-2, with D unclear. This CDR3 has 12 amino acids. V was cut by 1 base and J by 0 bases, with 0 bases left in between. Germline-derived CDR1 and CDR2 are LNHNV and YYDKDF (reference sequence). The CDR3 coding sequence is TGTGCCACCAGCAGAGCTAACTATGGCTACACCTTC. It translates to CATSRANYGYTF.

The rearrangement joins TRBV20-1 to TRBJ2-1, with 7 bases aligning to TRBD2. CDR1 DFQATT and CDR2 SNEGSKA come from the germline V gene (reference sequence). CDR3 size: 15 residues. Germline trimming cut 2 bases from V and 4 bases from J; bases unmatched to any gene: 8. The CDR3 loop is CSARPISGKYNEQFF. Written as DNA, the CDR3 is TGCAGTGCTAGACCCATCAGCGGGAAGTACAATGAGCAGTTCTTC.

The CDR3 is CATSEGGRFYNEQFF. CDR3 DNA: TGTGCCACCAGTGAGGGAGGCCGGTTCTACAATGAGCAGTTCTTC. This chain connects TRBV24-1 to TRBJ2-1, with TRBD2 as a possible D gene (6 bases). V was pared by 4 bases and J by 3 bases, with 12 bases between. Germline V gene sequence: CDR1 KGHDR, CDR2 SFDVKD. This CDR3 has 15 residues.

This rearrangement joins TRBV6-1 to TRBJ2-2; 10 bases line up with TRBD1. The CDR3 extends over 16 amino acids. From germline, CDR1 is MNHNS and CDR2 SASEGT. V trimming: 2 bases; J trimming: 1 base; junction bases outside the gene matches: 1. In DNA, the CDR3 is TGTGCCAGCAGTGAATGGGACAGGGGGAACACCGGGGAGCTGTTTTTT. Translating it yields CASSEWDRGNTGELFF.